This record concerns one T cell receptor beta chain sequence. This clone turned up a few times. This receptor's antigen is unknown. Base qualities are missing; no much larger clone stands one base away. Counted from cysteine to phenylalanine, this CDR3 has 13 amino acids. The sequence is cut down to CDR3 DNA, 39 bases in frame from base 1. Cut back by 11 bases and 2 bases, the V and J ends lie 12 bases apart. As encoded in the germline V gene (reference sequence), CDR1 is MNHNY while CDR2 is SVGAGI. In total, approximately 690 healthy bone marrow donors made up the cohort. Cohort members were all nominally healthy when sampled, although unrecorded immune exposures were likely present. The donor was CMV seropositive and was included in the group of 300 or so seropositive cohort members. A peripheral blood sample was collected from each donor, and TCR beta sequencing was performed on peripheral blood mononuclear cells. The Qiagen DNeasy Blood Extraction Kit was used to extract genomic DNA from the blood cell samples.

The protocol used for the library was the immunoSEQ multiplex PCR assay. For the multiplex PCR, a mixture combining 60 forward primers for TCR Vbeta segments and 13 reverse primers for TCR Jbeta segments was used. The CDR3 region of rearranged TCR beta genes was amplified from genomic DNA with a multiplex PCR assay. The amplified TCR beta libraries were sequenced on the Illumina HiSeq System as 87-base-pair reads. Per the original workflow: A later analysis tallied roughly 80 million unique TCR beta chains across the 640 or so repertoires, and around 10 million of those chains were shared by two or more donors. A nearest-neighbor algorithm error-corrected the raw reads and collapsed the reads into unique sequences, merging closely related sequences to remove PCR and sequencing errors. Alignment of CDR3 sequences to IMGT reference sequences was used to assign V, D and J gene segments. Each retained sequence needed at least a six-nucleotide match to both a V gene segment and a J gene segment. A rearrangement counted as productive if the CDR3 had no stop codons and remained in frame with V and J, and every other rearrangement counted as non-productive. Following IMGT convention, CDR3 was defined as the stretch from the second conserved V-encoded cysteine up to the conserved J-encoded phenylalanine. Sequences without an unambiguous match to a single V gene segment were excluded from the earlier analysis of 450 to 650 of the donors. An earlier analysis of 587 of the donors classified V segments as functional when productive rearrangements were above 56.7% and as segregating when the standard deviation between donors was above 5%. A statistical classification framework was built to diagnose cytomegalovirus status from the catalog of TCR beta chain sequences. A later analysis assigned V and J genes by comparing TCR nucleotide sequences with IMGT/GENE-DB human TR gene sequences. A later analysis assigned CDR3 sequences and most-parsimonious VDJ recombination scenarios with the TCRdist pipeline. In a later analysis, each TCR beta chain was defined by its CDR3 amino acid sequence together with its V-gene family, and reads lacking a unique V-gene family were excluded. A later analysis removed 550 to 650 highly shared, low-generation-probability nucleotide sequences to deal with suspected cross-contamination and a sequencing artifact. For each public chain, a later analysis derived a clonal expansion index from normalized ranks of inferred template counts within each repertoire. In a later analysis, generation probabilities were computed using a VDJ recombination model fitted to out-of-frame rearrangements, and the results were checked against IGoR. Hypergeometric tests were used in a later analysis to score TCR-TCR, TCR-HLA and TCR-CMV co-occurrence, with a repertoire-size bias correction applied to the TCR pairs. In a later analysis, false discovery rates were estimated by permuting HLA or CMV assignments 20 times. In a later analysis, co-occurring TCRs were grouped using DBSCAN, and TCRdist sequence similarity was added for clustering within HLA-allele-positive subsets. Repertoires with fewer than 30,000 or more than 120,000 public chains, plus five repertoires with anomalous nucleotide sharing, were excluded from co-occurrence clustering. Drawn from immuneACCESS, this table holds only the in-frame rearrangements with V and J called that TCRdb kept. Clones are partly lost; checked studies trace under half to an unresolved V gene and leave the rest unexplained. V, J and clone size derive from that table, while D and trimming were established from the DNA sequence. This sample comprises 95,000 to 150,000 clones, 65% to 80% of them detected only once. The ten top clones hold 25% to 35% of the sample.

This record belongs to a study of cytomegalovirus exposure and HLA in healthy donors (dated by TCRdb to the late 2010s). Turning to the overall study: In an earlier analysis of roughly 500 of the donors, around 290 Gb of sequence data and roughly 100 million unique TCR beta sequences from about 190 million T cells were reported. An early release that covered 640 HLA-typed donors contained about 300 gigabases of sequencing data and 85 million to 100 million unique TCR sequences. Of the roughly 410 genotyped donors, 75% to 85% were placed in the genetic ancestry cluster associated with self-reported Caucasian donors. The aim of the study was to test whether cataloging public T cell receptors could identify signatures of past pathogen exposure. The T cell repertoires of about 700 subjects were profiled by immunosequencing and related to cytomegalovirus serostatus. Besides the first cohort of about 730 subjects, a separate validation cohort made up of 120 different subjects was used. To predict cytomegalovirus infection status, the study brought together high-throughput TCR immunosequencing, statistical association of individual TCRs with disease status, and machine learning. A later analysis re-examined previously published TCR beta repertoires from roughly 720 donors and added high-resolution HLA genotyping to investigate patterns of TCR occurrence. The later analysis used no new phenotypic data to find candidate immune exposures, relying instead on TCR beta sequences and their occurrence across donors. An earlier analysis of some 600 of the donors applied high-throughput TCR beta sequencing to assess whether each TCR beta V gene segment acted as functional or pseudogenic. Alongside the repertoire data, information on donor age, sex, ethnicity and CMV serostatus was compiled. Genome-wide SNP genotypes for about three fifths of the roughly 700 donors were used in a later genetic analysis, which treated that subset as a discovery cohort. All discovery cohort repertoires had been generated using a single sequencing platform. HLA typing covered class I and class II loci at four-digit resolution. The number of typed donors differed by locus: roughly 620-630 for A, B, C, DRB1 and DQB1; 500 to 550 for DQA1; approximately 600 for DPA1; and about 450 for DPB1. Four to six DR-DQ haplotypes were handled as single units for association and clustering because linkage in the cohort was strong. On average, roughly 200,000 unique TCR beta nucleotide sequences were sequenced per donor among a few hundred genotyped donors of the cohort, with approximately 18% of those sequences being non-productive.

Overall study outcomes, separate from this receptor: HLA typing was unavailable for some donors at each locus, so association tests used only the typed subset. Because the 87-base-pair reads could not distinguish some IMGT-functional V segments, including TRBV6-2 and TRBV6-3, those segments were excluded. A later analysis found that HLA-associated TCR beta chains were more clonally expanded and had lower generation probabilities than equally common non-associated chains. In a later genetic analysis, fewer N-insertions in productive TCRs were reported among donors in an Asian-associated ancestry cluster than the roughly 640-donor mean. The presence/absence analyses assumed that sequencing depth was roughly uniform across donors, and that assumption may not be true. Correlated functional status among segregating V segments might be attributable to linkage disequilibrium, but an unknown experimental factor could not be ruled out. An earlier analysis of around 600 of the donors showed that most TCR beta V segments appeared in productive rearrangements either about 87% or about 30% of the time, which broadly matched IMGT annotations. A further reported finding was that TCR beta sequences accurately predicted the HLA-A and HLA-B alleles for most subjects in the first cohort. A cluster of highly shared sequence variants was judged likely to be a technical artifact of the sequencing pipeline. In this cohort, only TCR beta chains were sequenced, and detectable features were limited by the absence of alpha or paired-chain data. In both the original and validation cohorts, the classifier was reported to diagnose cytomegalovirus status with high specificity and sensitivity. According to a later analysis, parvovirus B19, influenza, CMV and Epstein-Barr virus appeared linked to several top co-occurrence clusters. CMV serostatus was the only immune exposure information available for the cohort. Because counts were too low, 15 or so rarely observed V segments, including chromosome 9 orphons, were excluded from the earlier analysis of several hundred of the donors. Most TCR sequences were seen in very few donors, while some public TCRs were found in many individuals. A few of the identified cytomegalovirus-associated TCR beta chains were confirmed in vitro to be specific for cytomegalovirus antigens. A total of fewer than 200 TCR beta chains were listed by the study as associated with cytomegalovirus. A later analysis found that TCR association rates varied across HLA loci, with DRB1 alleles showing the most associated TCRs and HLA-C alleles the fewest. It was suggested by the authors that the approach could potentially be generalized to other disease states and immunological phenotypes. In a later genetic analysis, a missense DCLRE1C variant was associated with V-gene and J-gene trimming of TCR beta chains, and the association was replicated in an independent cohort. A later analysis associated 16,951 TCR beta sequences with specific HLA alleles at a false discovery rate of 0.05. When HLA alleles, especially DR and DQ, strongly co-occurred, attributing TCR associations to individual alleles was difficult. Most CMV-associated TCR beta chains appeared to be HLA-restricted in a later analysis, and the HLA associations seemed to be driven largely by CMV exposure.

The V gene is TRBV6-6 and the J gene is TRBJ2-2, with TRBD2 tentatively as D gene (5 bases match). Sequenced sample: PBMCs. The TCR originated in a man between 60 and 75 years old in good health and CMV-seropositive. The bases are TGTGCCGGCGCGGGCTACAACACCGGGGAGCTGTTTTTT. Its protein product is CAGAGYNTGELFF.